The 13 T cell receptor beta chains given below trace back to one sample, sequenced in a study of blood T cell repertoires in COVID-19. The data were produced by immunoSEQ multiplex PCR, yet TCRdb's version contains in-frame clones alone and is incomplete. The sample contains approximately 440,000 clones, about 92% of which appear only once. Sequenced material: PBMCs or T cells enriched from blood (not recorded which). The source of these receptors is a man between 18 and 29 years old who had recovered from COVID-19.

The V gene is TRBV29-1, the J gene TRBJ1-1, with 9 bases fitting TRBD1. The ends lost 5 bases at V and 11 bases at J; junction bases unmatched: 18. CDR1 is SQVTM and CDR2 is ANQGSEA in the germline V gene. The length of the CDR3 is 15 residues. CDR3 DNA sequence: TGCAGCGTTTCCAAATCCGGGACAGGGAGTGGGGGGGCTTTCTTT. Translated, it gives CSVSKSGTGSGGAFF.

The CDR3 nucleotides are TGTGCCAGCAGTTTATTTGGCAGGGGGAGCTCTGGGGCCAACGTCCTGACTTTC. Amino acids: CASSLFGRGSSGANVLTF. The rearrangement joins TRBV28 to TRBJ2-6, with TRBD1 identical over 7 bases. The CDR3 is 18 residues long. Germline CDR1 and CDR2: MDHEN and SYDVKM. Unmatched junction bases numbered 6, after V lost 1 base and J lost 0 bases.

V and J are TRBV30 and TRBJ1-1; D is undetermined. CDR3 size: 13 residues. Deletions cut 7 bases from V and 1 base from J, with 13 bases between. CDR1 GTSNPN and CDR2 SVGIG come from the germline V gene (reference sequence). This CDR3 is CAYDEGGNTEAFF. CDR3 nucleotides: TGTGCCTACGATGAGGGTGGGAACACTGAAGCTTTCTTT.

This clone was seen only once. The V gene is TRBV19, the J gene TRBJ2-2; tentatively, D is TRBD2 (5 bases). CDR3 length: 17 residues. Trimming shortened V by 5 bases and J by 3 bases, and 19 bases separated the two germline ends. Looked up from germline, CDR1 is LNHDA and CDR2 is SQIVND (reference sequence). In nucleotides, the CDR3 is TGTGCCAGTAGTGGAGGTAGATCTTACGGGGACACCGGGGAGCTGTTTTTT. Translating it yields CASSGGRSYGDTGELFF.

The V call is TRBV7-8, the J call TRBJ1-3, with TRBD1 as a possible D gene (6 bases). The germline V and J ends were trimmed by 5 bases and 2 bases, with 10 bases remaining between them. CDR3 size: 14 residues. Germline CDR1 reads SGHVS; CDR2 reads FQNEAQ. The CDR3 coding sequence is TGTGCCAGCAGCCCAGGGGTGGCTGGAAACACCATATATTTT. Amino acid sequence: CASSPGVAGNTIYF.

V is TRBV19 and J is TRBJ1-1; a possible D gene is TRBD1 (5 bases). CDR3 length: 15 amino acids. Trimming took off 1 base at V and 3 bases at J, with 12 bases between the two ends. The V gene's germline CDR1 is LNHDA and CDR2 SQIVND (reference sequence). The CDR3 coding sequence is TGTGCCAGTAGTATAGTTGGGGGAGGGGACACTGAAGCTTTCTTT. Translated, it gives CASSIVGGGDTEAFF. Filled out from reference TRBV19 and TRBJ1-1, the complete variable domain reads DGGITQSPKYLFRKEGQNVTLSCEQNLNHDAMYWYRQDPGQGLRLIYYSQIVNDFQKGDIAEGYSVSREKKESFPLTVTSAQKNPTAFYLCASSIVGGGDTEAFFGQGTRLTVV.

The rearrangement joins TRBV27 to TRBJ1-2; D unresolved. Germline loops: CDR1 MNHEY, CDR2 SMNVEV (reference sequence). Trimming removed 2 bases from V and 2 bases from J, with 12 bases in between. There are 15 residues in the CDR3. For the CDR3, the DNA is TGTGCCAGCAGTTTAGAGCCGGGTATGAACTATGGCTACACCTTC. Translating it yields CASSLEPGMNYGYTF.

The CDR3 DNA reads as TGTGCCAGCAGTGCCCAAGCGGGAGCCTGGCGTAGCGATGAGCAGTTCTTC. It is translated as CASSAQAGAWRSDEQFF. The chain couples TRBV25-1 to TRBJ2-1, with 8 bases lining up with TRBD2. The germline gives CDR1 MGHDK, CDR2 SYGVNS. Trimming at V came to 4 bases and at J to 8 bases, leaving 16 bases not matched to a gene. The CDR3 length is 17 residues.

This chain connects TRBV5-4 to TRBJ1-1; the D gene is possibly TRBD1 (5 bases). The V end lost 4 bases, the J end lost 3 bases, and 13 bases lay between the germline ends. Germline V lookup: CDR1 SGHNT, CDR2 YYREEE (reference sequence). CDR3 length equals 14 residues. The CDR3 protein is CASSPTGRDTEAFF. The CDR3 DNA reads as TGTGCCAGCAGCCCCACAGGCAGGGACACTGAAGCTTTCTTT.

This rearrangement joins TRBV28 to TRBJ2-3; a weak D match, TRBD2 (5 bases). The CDR3 length is 15 residues. Trimming stripped 7 bases from V and 2 bases from J, with 16 bases between. Germline assignment: CDR1 MDHEN and CDR2 SYDVKM. The CDR3 protein is CASNNPGDPTDTQYF. In nucleotides, the CDR3 is TGTGCCAGCAATAACCCCGGGGATCCCACAGATACGCAGTATTTT.

The CDR3 coding sequence is TGTGCCAGCAGGGACGGGAGCTCTGGAAACACCATATATTTT. Its protein product is CASRDGSSGNTIYF. The chain uses TRBV2 and TRBJ1-3; D gene uncertain. V lost 6 bases and J 0 bases, leaving 9 bases between the germline ends. Germline lookup yields CDR1 SNHLY and CDR2 FYNNEI. The CDR3 extends over 14 amino acids.

This chain links TRBV30 with TRBJ1-4; D is unclear. The V end lost 2 bases, the J end lost 7 bases, and 14 bases lay between the germline ends. Germline CDR1 is GTSNPN and CDR2 is SVGIG (reference sequence). The CDR3 consists of 14 residues. DNA of the CDR3: TGTGCCTGGAGTATCTTCCAAGCCGGTGAAAAACTGTTTTTT. It is translated as CAWSIFQAGEKLFF.

The rearrangement links TRBV27 to TRBJ1-5; D is possibly TRBD1 (5 bases). The CDR3 loop spans 14 amino acids. V gave up 4 bases and J gave up 3 bases, with 10 bases separating them. Germline CDR1 reads MNHEY; CDR2 reads SMNVEV (reference sequence). The DNA of the CDR3 is TGTGCCAGCAGTTGGGGGGGTACCAATCAGCCCCAGCATTTT. This translates into CASSWGGTNQPQHF.